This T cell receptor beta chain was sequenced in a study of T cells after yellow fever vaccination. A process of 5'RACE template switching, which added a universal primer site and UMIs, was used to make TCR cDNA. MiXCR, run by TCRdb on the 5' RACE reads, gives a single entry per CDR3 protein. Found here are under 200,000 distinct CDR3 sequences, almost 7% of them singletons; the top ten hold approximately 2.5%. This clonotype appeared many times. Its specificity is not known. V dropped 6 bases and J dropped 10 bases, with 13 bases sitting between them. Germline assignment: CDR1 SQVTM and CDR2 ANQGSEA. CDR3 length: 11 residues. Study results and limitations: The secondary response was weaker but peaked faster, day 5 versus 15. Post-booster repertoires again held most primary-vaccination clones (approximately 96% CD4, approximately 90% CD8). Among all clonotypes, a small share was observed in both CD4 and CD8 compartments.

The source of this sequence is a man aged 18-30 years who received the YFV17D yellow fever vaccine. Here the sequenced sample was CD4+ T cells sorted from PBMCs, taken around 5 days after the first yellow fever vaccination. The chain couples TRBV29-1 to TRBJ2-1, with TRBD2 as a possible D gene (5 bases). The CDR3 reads CSVAPGGEQFF. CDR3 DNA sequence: TGCAGCGTGGCCCCCGGAGGAGAGCAGTTCTTC.